This T cell receptor beta chain was documented in a study of cytomegalovirus exposure and HLA in healthy donors. The PCR had 60 Vbeta and 13 Jbeta primers. Here immunoSEQ multiplex PCR was the method, and the copy in TCRdb shows in-frame clones only, minus some. The table shows 180,000 or so clones, with under 85% occurring only once. Between the trimmed V and J ends, which lost 1 base and 5 bases, there was a span of 14 bases. The CDR3 sequence is 15 residues long. Germline V gene data show CDR1 as MGHRA and CDR2 as YSYEKL. The sample comprised PBMCs. The source of this sequence is a female donor in good health and CMV-seronegative. The rearrangement uses TRBV4-1 and TRBJ1-2, with D perhaps TRBD1 (6 bases). The CDR3 region is CASSQGDGRGYGYTF. The CDR3 coding sequence is TGCGCCAGCAGCCAAGGGGATGGGAGGGGGTATGGCTACACCTTC.